This T cell receptor (beta chain) was obtained from a study of T cells in Graves' hyperthyroidism and ophthalmopathy. At the level of the study: Peripheral blood samples were taken at initial diagnosis, prior to any treatment. Study-level findings and limits: Clonotypes that were expanded in thyroid above 0.001 mostly appeared in blood too. A 13 V-J model separated ophthalmopathy from stable hyperthyroidism.

As to this clonotype: No antigen is known for it.

V dropped 7 bases and J dropped 6 bases, with 10 bases sitting between them. The CDR3 has 12 residues. In germline, CDR1 is MNHEY, CDR2 SVGEGT. TCR beta CDR3 regions were amplified from RNA transcripts. An initial round of RT-PCR targeting the TCR CDR3 relied on the HTBI primer set. MiXCR was run by TCRdb on the multiplex PCR reads, yielding one entry per CDR3 protein. The table records 640,000 or so distinct CDR3 sequences, 13% to 15% of them present only once. V gene TRBV6-2 or TRBV6-3 combines with J gene TRBJ1-3, with a possible D match to TRBD1 (5 bases). The TCR was taken from a woman aged 18-29 years with Graves' ophthalmopathy. Source material: blood. CDR3 sequence reads: CASTATENTIYF. The CDR3 nucleotides read TGTGCCAGCACCGCGACAGAAAACACCATATATTTT.